This note documents a single T cell receptor beta chain sequence. The source of the sample is a study of blood T cell repertoires in COVID-19. Source study methods: Scientists estimated how many nucleated cells there were by amplifying reference gene primers. The protocol was immunoSEQ multiplex PCR, while the TCRdb copy is restricted to in-frame clones and leaves out a portion. From that table come the V and J calls and clone size; the DNA was used to work out D and trimming. The table includes hundreds of thousands of clones, more than 80% detected once. The V and J ends lost 0 bases and 0 bases respectively, with 6 bases between them. Germline V gives CDR1 SGDLS, CDR2 YYNGEE. This CDR3 contains 14 residues.

Material for sequencing was peripheral blood. The clonotype comes from a young woman with acute or convalescent COVID-19. V and J are TRBV9 and TRBJ2-5, with D perhaps TRBD1 (5 bases). In nucleotides, the CDR3 is TGTGCCAGCAGCGTAGTAGGGGACCAAGAGACCCAGTACTTC. This encodes CASSVVGDQETQYF.